This T cell receptor (beta chain) is from a study of regulatory T cells in long-lasting Graves disease. Study-level information: Graves' patients diagnosed newly had used antithyroid drugs under 3 months.

The time point: newly diagnosed GD, antithyroid drugs for less than 3 months. The TCR library was prepared using RNA isolated from PBMCs. EDTA tubes collected nine milliliters of peripheral blood. Assembly of TCR beta libraries relied on iRepertoire HTBI primers together with Arm-PCR of CDR3 regions. TCRdb re-analysed the multiplex PCR reads in MiXCR, keeping a single row per CDR3 protein. The repertoire consists of about 370,000 distinct CDR3 sequences, with around 16% occurring once and the leading ten covering 22%. The sequencing used peripheral blood mononuclear cells (PBMCs), collected at new diagnosis, from a patient treated with antithyroid drugs. The clonotype comes from a female donor with Graves disease.

CDR3 amino acids: CASSQGQGTNEKLFF. The DNA of the CDR3 is TGTGCCAGCAGCCAAGGACAGGGTACTAATGAAAAACTGTTTTTT. The J gene is TRBJ1-4, the V gene TRBV4-2, with 7 bases lining up with TRBD1. V lost 1 base to trimming and J lost 2 bases; unmatched junction nucleotides: 1. Germline V gene sequence: CDR1 LGHNA, CDR2 YNFKEQ. The CDR3 is 15 amino acids.